Presented here are 30 T cell receptor beta chains from one specimen sequenced in a study of blood T cell repertoires in COVID-19. Generated by immunoSEQ multiplex PCR, the TCRdb table keeps only in-frame clones and is missing some. The table shows under 250,000 clones, with around four fifths occurring only once. The sequenced sample was peripheral blood. The receptors were sampled from a woman aged 60-75 years who had recovered from COVID-19.

The chain is built from TRBV6-1 and TRBJ2-5, with D maybe TRBD2 (5 bases). This CDR3 comprises 20 residues. The germline CDR1 and CDR2 sequences are MNHNS and SASEGT. V shed 4 bases and J shed 5 bases, with 32 bases lying between them. CDR3 DNA sequence: TGTGCCAGCAGTGTAGCCGGGGTGGGGATTTTTATCATGGGCCTTGAGACCCAGTACTTC. It yields the protein CASSVAGVGIFIMGLETQYF.

This chain links TRBV6-2 or TRBV6-3 with TRBJ1-2, with D possibly being TRBD1 (6 bases). V lost 7 bases and J lost 5, with 17 bases in between. The CDR3 is made up of 14 amino acids. CDR1 is MNHEY, CDR2 SVGEGT, per germline. The DNA of the CDR3 is TGTGCCAGCACCCCTAAGGACAGACCATATGGCTACACCTTC. It specifies CASTPKDRPYGYTF.

The chain employs TRBV5-1 and TRBJ1-3; tentatively, D is TRBD1 (5 bases). The CDR3 length is 16 residues. Germline V CDR1 and CDR2: SGHRS, YFSETQ. With 4 bases removed from V and 2 bases from J, the gap between germline ends came to 16 bases. CDR3 DNA sequence: TGCGCCAGCAGCCCCCTTGCTGGCAGGGCTGGAAACACCATATATTTT. Translated, it gives CASSPLAGRAGNTIYF.

This clone was recorded a few times. This chain connects TRBV7-9 to TRBJ2-7, with TRBD1 matching over 9 bases. CDR1 and CDR2 from the germline V gene are SEHNR and FQNEAQ (reference sequence). This CDR3 has 12 amino acids. With V trimmed by 4 bases and J by 6 bases, 1 base remained unmatched. The DNA for the CDR3 is TGTGCCAGCAGCTACAGGGGGCGCGAGCAGTACTTC. Its translation is CASSYRGREQYF.

V is TRBV7-2 and J is TRBJ2-7; 7 positions agree with TRBD2. Losses at the gene ends were 1 base for V and 1 base for J; bases not matched to a gene: 4. Per germline, CDR1 SGHTA and CDR2 FQGNSA. This CDR3 region has 15 residues. CDR3 loop: CASSLEVSGSYEQYF. In DNA, the CDR3 is TGTGCCAGCAGCTTAGAGGTTAGCGGGTCCTACGAGCAGTACTTC.

The V gene is TRBV30, the J gene TRBJ2-3, with 8 bases identical to TRBD2. The germline V gene encodes CDR1 GTSNPN and CDR2 SVGIG (reference sequence). The CDR3 totals 14 residues. V lost 7 bases to trimming and J lost 2 bases; unmatched junction nucleotides: 8. CDR3 bases: TGTGCCTCCATGGCGGGGGGCAACACAGATACGCAGTATTTT. It encodes CASMAGGNTDTQYF.

V usage is TRBV19 and J usage is TRBJ2-1; possible D gene TRBD1, 7 bases. In germline, CDR1 is LNHDA, CDR2 SQIVND (reference sequence). The V and J ends lost 0 bases and 2 bases respectively, with 8 bases between them. The CDR3 contains 15 residues. CDR3: CASSIDRGAYNEQFF. The CDR3 region has the DNA TGTGCCAGTAGTATAGACAGGGGGGCCTACAATGAGCAGTTCTTC.

The rearrangement links TRBV7-3 to TRBJ1-2; possibly TRBD1 for D (5 bases). This CDR3 region has 13 residues. The V end was cut by 2 bases, the J end by 8 bases, with 12 bases between. In germline, CDR1 is SGHTA, CDR2 FQGTGA. The CDR3 DNA reads TGTGCCAGCAGCTTAGATGGGGCGCGGGGCTACACCTTC. Residues: CASSLDGARGYTF.

This rearrangement joins TRBV20-1 to TRBJ2-1; no clear D. The CDR3 has 11 amino acids. Trimming left V 2 bases short and J 5 bases short, with 4 bases between. Germline CDR1 is DFQATT and CDR2 is SNEGSKA (reference sequence). The CDR3 nucleotides read TGCAGTGCTAGACAGAACAATGAGCAGTTCTTC. It codes for CSARQNNEQFF.

The V gene is TRBV9, the J gene TRBJ2-1; 8 bases match TRBD2. The V gene end was trimmed by 5 bases and the J gene end by 0 bases; junction bases not matched to a gene: 4. CDR3 length: 15 residues. CDR1 is SGDLS, CDR2 YYNGEE, per germline. CDR3 residues: CASSASGYSYNEQFF. The CDR3 bases are TGTGCCAGCAGTGCTAGCGGGTACTCCTACAATGAGCAGTTCTTC.

This clone was seen just once. J is TRBJ1-1 and V is TRBV25-1, with D perhaps matching TRBD1 (5 bases). CDR1 and CDR2 (germline): MGHDK, SYGVNS. There are 14 residues in the CDR3. Trimming cost V 0 bases and J 5 bases, with 10 bases left between them. CDR3 protein: CASSEYRDGTEAFF. In DNA, the CDR3 is TGTGCCAGCAGTGAATACAGGGATGGTACTGAAGCTTTCTTT.

This chain uses TRBV15 with TRBJ2-3; 7 bases are shared with TRBD1. The CDR3 is made up of 17 amino acids. V lost 3 bases, J lost 2 bases, and 11 bases stayed unmatched. Germline V lookup: CDR1 LNHNV, CDR2 YYDKDF (reference sequence). The CDR3 DNA reads TGTGCCACCAGCAGGGATCCGGACAGGTTTTTCACAGATACGCAGTATTTT. Its protein is CATSRDPDRFFTDTQYF.

The chain is built from TRBV6-1 and TRBJ2-7; D is perhaps TRBD2 (6 bases). Germline loops: CDR1 MNHNS, CDR2 SASEGT. The length of the CDR3 is 15 residues. The ends were cut back, 0 bases at V and 2 bases at J, with 11 bases in the middle. CDR3 DNA: TGTGCCAGCAGTGAAGCGGCGGGGTTCCCCTACGAGCAGTACTTC. Its translation is CASSEAAGFPYEQYF.

The V and J genes are TRBV6-5 and TRBJ1-6; D not certain. This CDR3 is built from 13 residues. CDR1 is MNHEY and CDR2 is SVGAGI in the germline V gene. Between the trimmed V and J ends, which lost 6 bases and 10 bases, there was a span of 13 bases. The CDR3 DNA follows: TGTGCCAGCAGATTATCCCAGAAATCACCCCTCCACTTT. Protein: CASRLSQKSPLHF.

The chain links TRBV9 to TRBJ2-3; 10 bases agree with TRBD2. This CDR3 has 15 residues. Looked up from germline, CDR1 is SGDLS and CDR2 is YYNGEE. The V gene end was trimmed by 4 bases and the J gene end by 1 base; junction bases not matched to a gene: 3. CDR3 in DNA: TGTGCCAGCAGCCTCACTAGCGGGGGCACAGATACGCAGTATTTT. It is translated as CASSLTSGGTDTQYF.

The rearrangement uses TRBV15 and TRBJ2-3, with a tentative D call TRBD2 (6 bases). This CDR3 has 15 residues. Germline V lookup: CDR1 LNHNV, CDR2 YYDKDF (reference sequence). The ends were cut back, 5 bases at V and 3 bases at J, with 15 bases in the middle. In DNA, the CDR3 is TGTGCCACCAGCGAGACGCCTAGCGTTACAGATACGCAGTATTTT. Translation gives CATSETPSVTDTQYF. Full variable domain (missing parts from reference TRBV15 and TRBJ2-3): DAMVIQNPRYQVTQFGKPVTLSCSQTLNHNVMYWYQQKSSQAPKLLFHYYDKDFNNEADTPDNFQSRRPNTSFCFLDIRSPGLGDTAMYLCATSETPSVTDTQYFGPGTRLTVL.

The count of this clone is one. The CDR3 nucleotides are TGCGCCAGCAGCCAAGGCCCCCAGGGTGCGCCGGACACTGAAGCTTTCTTT. Residues: CASSQGPQGAPDTEAFF. V usage is TRBV4-3 and J usage is TRBJ1-1, with D tentatively TRBD1 (5 bases). Germline V gene data show CDR1 as LGHNA and CDR2 as YSLEER. This CDR3 has 17 residues. V was shortened by 1 base and J by 3 bases, with 18 bases between the two germline ends.

This chain links TRBV5-4 with TRBJ2-2, with D hard to call. Germline lookup yields CDR1 SGHNT and CDR2 YYREEE (reference sequence). The CDR3 is made up of 13 amino acids. Trimming stripped 0 bases from V and 5 bases from J, with 5 bases between. Written as DNA, the CDR3 is TGTGCCAGCAGCTTGGGTTATACCGGGGAGCTGTTTTTT. As protein: CASSLGYTGELFF. The whole variable domain, remainder taken from reference TRBV5-4 and TRBJ2-2, is ETGVTQSPTHLIKTRGQQVTLRCSSQSGHNTVSWYQQALGQGPQFIFQYYREEENGRGNFPPRFSGLQFPNYSSELNVNALELDDSALYLCASSLGYTGELFFGEGSRLTVL.

The chain carries TRBV9 and TRBJ2-5; no reliable D call. V was shortened by 5 bases and J by 0 bases, with 11 bases between the two germline ends. This CDR3 contains 14 residues. Per the germline V gene, CDR1 is SGDLS and CDR2 is YYNGEE. The CDR3, as DNA: TGTGCCAGCAGTACGTCCGACAACCAAGAGACCCAGTACTTC. Residues: CASSTSDNQETQYF.

The J gene is TRBJ2-7, the V gene TRBV7-8; possibly TRBD1 for D (6 bases). The germline V gene encodes CDR1 SGHVS and CDR2 FQNEAQ. CDR3 length: 15 amino acids. Trimming left V 1 base short and J 2 bases short, with 12 bases between. Here the CDR3 reads CASSLGVQGTYEQYF. The CDR3 coding sequence is TGTGCCAGCAGCTTAGGGGTCCAGGGGACCTACGAGCAGTACTTC. The complete variable domain, with remaining parts taken from reference TRBV7-8 and TRBJ2-7, reads GAGVSQSPRYKVAKRGQDVALRCDPISGHVSLFWYQQALGQGPEFLTYFQNEAQLDKSGLPSDRFFAERPEGSVSTLKIQRTQQEDSAVYLCASSLGVQGTYEQYFGPGTRLTVT.

The rearrangement uses TRBV5-4 and TRBJ1-2; possible D gene TRBD1, 6 bases. There are 13 residues in the CDR3. The V and J ends lost 2 bases and 4 bases respectively, with 9 bases between them. Germline V gene sequence: CDR1 SGHNT, CDR2 YYREEE (reference sequence). CDR3 amino acids: CASSLRTVYGYTF. CDR3 nucleotides: TGTGCCAGCAGCTTAAGGACAGTCTATGGCTACACCTTC. The whole variable domain, remainder taken from reference TRBV5-4 and TRBJ1-2, is ETGVTQSPTHLIKTRGQQVTLRCSSQSGHNTVSWYQQALGQGPQFIFQYYREEENGRGNFPPRFSGLQFPNYSSELNVNALELDDSALYLCASSLRTVYGYTFGSGTRLTVV.

In this sample, this clone turned up once. V is TRBV18 and J is TRBJ1-4; D possibly corresponds to TRBD1 (6 bases). The V gene lost 4 bases and the J gene lost 4 bases, with 19 bases spanning the gap. Germline V CDR1 and CDR2: KGHSH, LQKENI. The length of the CDR3 is 17 residues. CDR3 residues: CASSLGTTGSGNEKLFF. The CDR3 DNA reads TGTGCCAGCTCACTCGGGACAACCGGATCGGGTAATGAAAAACTGTTTTTT.

There are many counts of this clone. The V and J genes are TRBV12-3 or TRBV12-4 and TRBJ1-2; TRBD1 aligns across 7 bases. This CDR3 is built from 13 residues. The V segment lost 6 bases and the J segment 6 bases; nucleotides outside the gene matches: 7. Here the CDR3 reads CASRKTGTHGYTF. CDR3 sequence (DNA): TGTGCCAGCAGAAAGACAGGGACACATGGCTACACCTTC.

This chain uses TRBV18 with TRBJ2-7; the match to TRBD1 covers 8 bases. Germline assignment: CDR1 KGHSH and CDR2 LQKENI. V lost 3 bases and J lost 0; bases outside the gene matches: 10. The CDR3 consists of 17 residues. CDR3 sequence reads: CASSPDGSGTGSYEQYF. In DNA, the CDR3 is TGTGCCAGCTCACCCGACGGATCTGGGACAGGCTCCTACGAGCAGTACTTC.

The chain recombines TRBV5-1 with TRBJ1-2; D is unresolved. The CDR3 totals 14 residues. Germline V gives CDR1 SGHRS, CDR2 YFSETQ. V was clipped by 6 bases and J by 0 bases, with 12 bases between them. CDR3 DNA sequence: TGCGCCAGCAATGTTGGCACAGCTAACTATGGCTACACCTTC. This encodes CASNVGTANYGYTF.

This clone has more than one count but fewer than ten. The chain combines TRBV4-2 with TRBJ2-7, with 8 bases that match TRBD1. The junction had 13 bases not matched to a gene; V was cut back by 5 bases and J by 7 bases. CDR1 is LGHNA and CDR2 is YNFKEQ in the germline V gene. This CDR3 contains 15 residues. The CDR3 loop is CASSLAGQGTGEQYF. DNA of the CDR3: TGTGCCAGCAGCTTAGCTGGACAGGGTACCGGTGAGCAGTACTTC.

The rearrangement links TRBV3-1 (or the pseudogene TRBV3-2) to TRBJ2-1; TRBD2 matches 7 bases. The CDR3 has 15 residues. Unmatched junction bases numbered 5, after V lost 1 base and J lost 5 bases. CDR1 is LGHDT, CDR2 YNNKEL, per germline (reference sequence). The DNA of the CDR3 is TGTGCCAGCAGCCAAGGGGTCGCGGGGGACAATGAGCAGTTCTTC. It translates to CASSQGVAGDNEQFF.

Worth noting for this clone: The junction and the germline gene differ at one end; a read error may be behind it. The J gene is TRBJ1-2, the V gene TRBV20-1, with 8 positions matching TRBD1. The CDR3 consists of 11 residues. CDR1 DFQATT and CDR2 SNEGSKA come from the germline V gene (reference sequence). CDR3 region: CSARPDGQGIF. The CDR3, as DNA: TGCAGTGCTAGACCGGATGGACAGGGTATATTC.

The V gene is TRBV18, the J gene TRBJ1-2, with TRBD1 as a possible D gene (5 bases). V lost 4 bases and J 2 bases, leaving 14 bases between the germline ends. CDR3 size: 15 residues. The V gene's germline CDR1 is KGHSH and CDR2 LQKENI. CDR3 DNA: TGTGCCAGCTCACTCGAATCTAGGGGAAACTATGGCTACACCTTC. Translation gives CASSLESRGNYGYTF.

The chain carries TRBV9 and TRBJ2-6, with a possible D match to TRBD2 (5 bases). Trimming stripped 3 bases from V and 2 bases from J, with 9 bases between. The germline gives CDR1 SGDLS, CDR2 YYNGEE. The CDR3 loop spans 15 amino acids. The CDR3 DNA reads as TGTGCCAGCAGCGCCTCCGGGGCTGGGGCCAACGTCCTGACTTTC. Translated: CASSASGAGANVLTF.